Listed here are 9 T cell receptor beta chains from one sample, sequenced in a study of T cell responses to AZD1222 COVID-19 vaccine (dated by TCRdb to the early 2020s). Receptor amplification or capture employed the immunoSEQ multiplex PCR assay. The clones in this table, taken by TCRdb from immuneACCESS, are in-frame only. Not every clone is retained; where verified, under half of the shortfall comes from an unresolved V gene, and the cause of the rest is unknown. The sample has about 150,000 clones on record, approximately 90% of them singletons. Approximately 1.6% of the sample is taken by the ten largest. In the paper's terms, the time point label means: baseline before first vaccination. This material consisted of peripheral blood, taken on day 0 of AZD1222 vaccination. The receptor set was obtained from an adult in good health.

J is TRBJ2-7 and V is TRBV27; D ambiguous. V gave up 6 bases and J gave up 2 bases, with 14 bases separating them. Germline V gives CDR1 MNHEY, CDR2 SMNVEV (reference sequence). The CDR3 consists of 14 residues. The CDR3 reads CASRPQGRTYEQYF. The CDR3 DNA sequence: TGTGCCAGCAGACCCCAAGGTCGTACCTACGAGCAGTACTTC.

This clone appeared once. The V call is TRBV7-6, the J call TRBJ1-5; TRBD1 matches at 11 bases. This CDR3 has 17 residues. Germline loops: CDR1 SGHVS, CDR2 FNYEAQ. J was trimmed by 3 bases and V by 2 bases; bases with no gene match: 6. The CDR3 DNA reads TGTGCCAGCAGCTTAAACGGACAGGGGGCTCTCAATCAGCCCCAGCATTTT. It encodes CASSLNGQGALNQPQHF. Looking up the rest from reference TRBV7-6 and TRBJ1-5 gives the full variable domain: GAGVSQSPRYKVTKRGQDVALRCDPISGHVSLYWYRQALGQGPEFLTYFNYEAQQDKSGLPNDRFSAERPEGSISTLTIQRTEQRDSAMYRCASSLNGQGALNQPQHFGDGTRLSIL.

The chain recombines TRBV7-3 with TRBJ2-1, with 7 bases that match TRBD2. The length of the CDR3 is 18 residues. Germline V lookup: CDR1 SGHTA, CDR2 FQGTGA. The J segment lost 2 bases and the V segment lost 5 bases, leaving 15 bases of the junction unmatched. The CDR3 DNA follows: TGTGCCAGCAGCGCGGCCCCGGGGGGACGGGGGGCCTACAATGAGCAGTTCTTC. Its protein product is CASSAAPGGRGAYNEQFF. The whole variable domain, remainder taken from reference TRBV7-3 and TRBJ2-1, is GAGVSQTPSNKVTEKGKYVELRCDPISGHTALYWYRQSLGQGPEFLIYFQGTGAADDSGLPNDRFFAVRPEGSVSTLKIQRTERGDSAVYLCASSAAPGGRGAYNEQFFGPGTRLTVL.

V gene TRBV29-1 combines with J gene TRBJ1-1; no clear D gene. Trimming stripped 6 bases from V and 3 bases from J, with 14 bases between. CDR1 is SQVTM, CDR2 ANQGSEA, per germline. The CDR3 has 13 amino acids. The CDR3 DNA reads as TGCAGCGTCGGCAGGAGTCGCGACACTGAAGCTTTCTTT. Translated, it gives CSVGRSRDTEAFF.

The J gene is TRBJ1-2, the V gene TRBV25-1; a possible D gene is TRBD1 (6 bases). V lost 6 bases to trimming and J lost 6 bases, with 20 bases between them. The CDR3 consists of 15 residues. Germline CDR1 and CDR2: MGHDK and SYGVNS. CDR3 protein: CASSPLQGSLHGYTF. The CDR3 coding sequence is TGTGCCAGCAGCCCACTACAGGGTTCCCTCCATGGCTACACCTTC.

The V and J genes are TRBV19 and TRBJ1-5; 7 bases map to TRBD1. Trimming removed 4 bases from V and 5 bases from J; junction bases left unmatched: 2. Germline V CDR1 and CDR2: LNHDA, SQIVND (reference sequence). This CDR3 has 13 amino acids. The CDR3 loop is CASSTRGDQPQHF. The CDR3, as DNA: TGTGCCAGTAGTACCAGGGGGGATCAGCCCCAGCATTTT.

The chain joins TRBV27 to TRBJ2-2, with 9 positions matching TRBD2. CDR3 length: 15 residues. V shed 2 bases, J shed 7 bases, and the junction held 5 bases outside the gene matches. The germline gives CDR1 MNHEY, CDR2 SMNVEV (reference sequence). As DNA, the CDR3 is TGTGCCAGCAGTTTAGCTAGCGGGGTCCTCGGGGAGCTGTTTTTT. Amino acids: CASSLASGVLGELFF.

The rearrangement links TRBV7-9 to TRBJ1-2; D is unclear. Looked up from germline, CDR1 is SEHNR and CDR2 is FQNEAQ (reference sequence). The CDR3 is made up of 14 amino acids. V was pared by 2 bases and J by 6 bases, with 13 bases between. The chain's CDR3 is CASSLPGFPDGYTF. DNA of the CDR3: TGTGCCAGCAGCTTACCGGGCTTTCCGGATGGCTACACCTTC. The variable domain in full, with the rest retrieved from reference TRBV7-9 and TRBJ1-2, is DTGVSQNPRHKITKRGQNVTFRCDPISEHNRLYWYRQTLGQGPEFLTYFQNEAQLEKSRLLSDRFSAERPKGSFSTLEIQRTEQGDSAMYLCASSLPGFPDGYTFGSGTRLTVV.

This chain links TRBV7-9 with TRBJ1-1; D call uncertain. Germline V gives CDR1 SEHNR, CDR2 FQNEAQ (reference sequence). The ends were cut back, 4 bases at V and 5 bases at J, with 14 bases in the middle. The CDR3 has 14 residues. The CDR3: CASSSSERRTEAFF. In nucleotides, the CDR3 is TGTGCCAGCAGCTCGTCTGAGAGGAGAACTGAAGCTTTCTTT.